These 2 T cell receptor beta chains share one sample of origin, sequenced in a study of Tregs in tolerant kidney transplant recipients. Sequencing was performed with immunoSEQ multiplex PCR; in TCRdb, only in-frame clones are kept and a portion is missing. The table includes about 240,000 clones, roughly 84% detected once. Sequencing used CD4+ T cells from blood. The receptors shown here come from a human donor in good health.

The gene calls are TRBV6-5 and TRBJ1-4, with D unclear. Germline-derived CDR1 and CDR2 are MNHEY and SVGAGI. The CDR3 covers 12 residues. V gave up 5 bases and J gave up 8 bases, with 9 bases separating them. The CDR3 spells CASSETKEKLFF. The DNA of the CDR3 is TGTGCCAGCAGTGAAACAAAGGAAAAACTGTTTTTT.

This clone was seen a few times. This chain joins TRBV10-3 and TRBJ2-7, with TRBD2 identical over 7 bases. V shed 10 bases, J shed 2 bases, and the junction held 11 bases outside the gene matches. This CDR3 comprises 14 residues. Looked up from germline, CDR1 is ENHRY and CDR2 is SYGVKD. The CDR3 here is CATETGRSPYEQYF. The CDR3 DNA reads as TGTGCCACGGAAACCGGGAGGAGTCCCTACGAGCAGTACTTC.